The rows below give T cell receptor beta chains drawn from one sample of a study of CD8 T cells in ankylosing spondylitis. TCRdb re-analysed the 5' RACE reads in MiXCR, keeping a single row per CDR3 protein. The table has about 140,000 distinct CDR3 sequences, 8% to 9% seen once. The sample taken for sequencing was synovial fluid, either unsorted or a sorted T cell fraction (not recorded which). These receptors originate from a male donor with ankylosing spondylitis. Both conserved end residues are part of each CDR3. Fields, in order: J gene, V gene, D gene, clone size, CDR3 protein, CDR3 DNA. A D gene is named only where the DNA matches it firmly. The listing skips clone size in some rows; elsewhere it reads once, few, many or a size class.

TRBJ1-1 | TRBV12-3/TRBV12-4 | - | many | CASRLTGGEAFF | TGTGCCAGCAGACTGACCGGCGGGGAAGCTTTCTTT
TRBJ1-2 | TRBV12-3/TRBV12-4 | - | few | CASSRDETPEGYGYTF | TGTGCCAGCAGCCGAGACGAGACCCCGGAGGGGTATGGCTACACCTTC
TRBJ1-1 | TRBV7-2 | - | many | CASSLVQGDTEAFF | TGTGCCAGCAGCTTAGTCCAGGGTGACACTGAAGCTTTCTTT
TRBJ1-6 | TRBV28 | TRBD1 | - | CASYRGVTSPLHF | TGTGCCAGCTACAGGGGGGTAACTTCACCCCTCCACTTT
TRBJ2-2 | TRBV4-1 | TRBD2 | many | CASSQGLGGRPGELFF | TGCGCCAGCAGCCAAGGTTTAGGCGGGAGACCCGGGGAGCTGTTTTTT
TRBJ2-1 | TRBV14 | - | many | CASSLDWFNEQFF | TGTGCCAGCAGCCTGGACTGGTTCAATGAGCAGTTCTTC
TRBJ2-4 | TRBV7-6 | - | - | CASAGAPKNIQYF | TGTGCCAGCGCAGGGGCTCCCAAAAACATTCAGTACTTC
TRBJ2-5 | TRBV4-1 | - | - | CASSSGLAETQYF | TGCGCCAGCAGCTCGGGCCTAGCAGAGACCCAGTACTTC
TRBJ2-3 | TRBV6-5 | TRBD2 | many | CASSPRLLAGTDTQYF | TGTGCCAGCAGTCCCCGACTACTAGCGGGGACAGATACGCAGTATTTT
TRBJ2-7 | TRBV5-6 | - | - | CASSLVGTATYEQYF | TGTGCCAGCAGCTTGGTTGGGACGGCGACCTACGAGCAGTACTTC
TRBJ2-1 | TRBV27 | - | many | CASSPLRRGSYNEQFF | TGTGCCAGCAGTCCCCTTAGGAGGGGATCCTACAATGAGCAGTTCTTC
TRBJ2-1 | TRBV5-1 | TRBD2 | many | CASSRLAGANNEQFF | TGCGCCAGCAGCCGACTAGCGGGAGCTAACAATGAGCAGTTCTTC
TRBJ2-7 | TRBV28 | - | many | CASSPLRGGGNEQYF | TGTGCCAGCAGTCCTCTCAGGGGTGGTGGGAACGAGCAGTACTTC
TRBJ1-2 | TRBV20-1 | - | few | CSARTQGTSGYTF | TGCAGTGCTCGGACCCAGGGGACGAGTGGCTACACCTTC
TRBJ2-7 | TRBV10-3 | - | - | CAISAAYEQYF | TGTGCCATCAGCGCAGCCTACGAGCAGTACTTC
TRBJ1-5 | TRBV6-1 | TRBD1 | many | CASSGGTGVYQPQHF | TGTGCCAGCAGTGGGGGGACAGGGGTATATCAGCCCCAGCATTTT
TRBJ1-2 | TRBV7-2 | - | many | CASSLRDRFYGYTF | TGTGCCAGCAGCTTACGGGACCGGTTCTATGGCTACACCTTC
TRBJ2-5 | TRBV6-1 | TRBD2 | many | CASSLVLTGSGGQETQYF | TGTGCCAGCAGTCTCGTTCTGACAGGTAGCGGGGGACAAGAGACCCAGTACTTC
TRBJ2-1 | TRBV9 | - | many | CASSVVSQYNEQFF | TGTGCCAGCAGCGTAGTGAGCCAGTACAATGAGCAGTTCTTC
TRBJ2-1 | TRBV5-5 | TRBD2 | - | CAMGPGLAWSEQFF | TGTGCCATGGGCCCCGGACTAGCTTGGTCTGAGCAGTTCTTC
TRBJ2-3 | TRBV28 | - | - | CASSFTRDWFTDTQYF | TGTGCCAGCAGTTTTACCCGGGACTGGTTCACAGATACGCAGTATTTT
TRBJ2-6 | TRBV11-3 | - | - | CASYGSPGANVLTF | TGTGCCAGCTACGGGAGCCCCGGGGCCAACGTCCTGACTTTC
TRBJ1-5 | TRBV2 | - | few | CASSEGTLNSNQPQHF | TGTGCCAGCAGTGAAGGGACGTTGAATAGCAATCAGCCCCAGCATTTT
TRBJ1-1 | TRBV3-1 | - | - | CASSQVGGARTEAFF | TGTGCCAGCAGCCAAGTTGGAGGGGCGCGGACTGAAGCTTTCTTT
TRBJ1-2 | TRBV18 | - | many | CASSPQGEANYGYTF | TGTGCCAGCTCACCACAGGGCGAGGCTAACTATGGCTACACCTTC
TRBJ2-3 | TRBV29-1 | TRBD2 | many | CSVEDIAGGSGTGADTQYF | TGCAGCGTTGAGGATATAGCCGGTGGTAGCGGGACTGGTGCAGATACGCAGTATTTT
TRBJ2-1 | TRBV20-1 | TRBD2 | many | CSARDLREGRNEQFF | TGCAGTGCTAGAGATTTGCGGGAGGGCCGGAATGAGCAGTTCTTC
TRBJ2-5 | TRBV5-1 | - | - | CASSLGAGTLQETQYF | TGCGCCAGCAGCTTGGGGGCGGGAACCCTCCAAGAGACCCAGTACTTC
TRBJ1-4 | TRBV6-2/TRBV6-3 | - | many | CASSDRAPDEKLFF | TGTGCCAGCAGTGACCGGGCCCCGGATGAAAAACTGTTTTTT
TRBJ1-1 | TRBV6-5 | - | - | CASNWEGSTEAFF | TGTGCCAGCAATTGGGAGGGGAGCACTGAAGCTTTCTTT
TRBJ2-3 | TRBV20-1 | TRBD2 | many | CSARVPGTSGRNTQYF | TGCAGTGCTAGAGTGCCCGGGACTAGCGGGAGAAATACGCAGTATTTT
TRBJ2-5 | TRBV7-3 | TRBD2 | many | CASRAGTSLQETQYF | TGTGCCAGCAGGGCTGGGACTAGCCTACAAGAGACCCAGTACTTC
TRBJ2-1 | TRBV12-3/TRBV12-4 | TRBD1 | many | CASSPGTGGLYEQFF | TGTGCCAGCAGCCCCGGGACAGGGGGCCTCTATGAGCAGTTCTTC
TRBJ2-3 | TRBV20-1 | - | few | CSASDGLYTDTQYF | TGCAGTGCTAGCGACGGGCTTTACACAGATACGCAGTATTTT
TRBJ2-1 | TRBV6-2/TRBV6-3 | TRBD2 | few | CAVRGEGSSYNEQFF | TGTGCCGTTAGAGGGGAGGGCTCTTCCTACAATGAGCAGTTCTTC
TRBJ2-3 | TRBV28 | - | many | CASRSGLAGTQYF | TGTGCCAGCAGGTCGGGACTGGCTGGTACGCAGTATTTT
TRBJ2-1 | TRBV3-1 | - | - | CASSQRERSYNEQFF | TGTGCCAGCAGCCAACGGGAGCGATCCTACAATGAGCAGTTCTTC
TRBJ2-5 | TRBV7-9 | - | - | CASSQIPEETQYF | TGTGCCAGCAGCCAGATCCCCGAAGAGACCCAGTACTTC
TRBJ2-1 | TRBV7-9 | - | few | CASSTRGSANGEQFF | TGTGCCAGCAGCACCCGGGGCTCGGCGAACGGTGAGCAGTTCTTC
TRBJ2-7 | TRBV18 | TRBD1 | many | CASSPGTGGDEQYF | TGTGCCAGCTCCCCCGGGACAGGGGGTGACGAGCAGTACTTC
TRBJ2-5 | TRBV11-2 | - | few | CASSLYSPADSRRRTQYF | TGTGCCAGCAGCTTATATTCGCCAGCTGATTCACGAAGAAGGACCCAGTACTTC
TRBJ2-2 | TRBV27 | TRBD1 | many | CASSPRDRGSGELFF | TGTGCCAGCAGTCCCAGGGACAGGGGAAGCGGGGAGCTGTTTTTT
TRBJ2-1 | TRBV20-1 | - | many | CSARDLPYNEQFF | TGCAGTGCTAGAGATCTCCCGTACAATGAGCAGTTCTTC
TRBJ1-1 | TRBV20-1 | - | few | CSARDGKGPMGAFF | TGCAGTGCTAGAGATGGAAAGGGCCCTATGGGAGCTTTCTTT
TRBJ1-5 | TRBV28 | - | many | CASSLQNNQPQHF | TGTGCCAGCAGTTTGCAAAACAATCAGCCCCAGCATTTT